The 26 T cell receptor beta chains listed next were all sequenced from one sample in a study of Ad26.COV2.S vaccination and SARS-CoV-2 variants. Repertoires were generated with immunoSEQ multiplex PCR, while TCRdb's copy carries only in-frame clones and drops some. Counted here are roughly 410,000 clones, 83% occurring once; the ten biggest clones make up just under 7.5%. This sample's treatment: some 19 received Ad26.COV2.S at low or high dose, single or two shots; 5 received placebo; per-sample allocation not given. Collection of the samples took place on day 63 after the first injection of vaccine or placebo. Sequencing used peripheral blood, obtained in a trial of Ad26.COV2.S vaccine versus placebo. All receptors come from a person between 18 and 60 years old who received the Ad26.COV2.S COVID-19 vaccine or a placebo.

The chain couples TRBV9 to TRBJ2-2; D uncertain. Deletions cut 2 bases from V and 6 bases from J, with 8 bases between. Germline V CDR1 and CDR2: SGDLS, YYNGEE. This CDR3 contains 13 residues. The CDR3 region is CASSVDDSGELFF. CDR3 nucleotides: TGTGCCAGCAGCGTTGATGACTCCGGGGAGCTGTTTTTT.

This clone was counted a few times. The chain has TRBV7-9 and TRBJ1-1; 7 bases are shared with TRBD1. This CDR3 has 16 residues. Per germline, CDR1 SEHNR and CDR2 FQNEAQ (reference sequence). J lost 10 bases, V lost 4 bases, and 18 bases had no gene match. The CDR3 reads CASSSLSPYRGVGAFF. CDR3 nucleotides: TGTGCCAGCAGCTCTCTATCACCCTACAGGGGCGTAGGAGCTTTCTTT.

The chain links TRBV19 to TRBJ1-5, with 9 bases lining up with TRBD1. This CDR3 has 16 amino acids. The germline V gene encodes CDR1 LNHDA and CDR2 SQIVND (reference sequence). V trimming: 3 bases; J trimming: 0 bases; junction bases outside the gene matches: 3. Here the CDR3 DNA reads TGTGCCAGTAGTATCCCGGACAGGGGTAGCAATCAGCCCCAGCATTTT. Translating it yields CASSIPDRGSNQPQHF.

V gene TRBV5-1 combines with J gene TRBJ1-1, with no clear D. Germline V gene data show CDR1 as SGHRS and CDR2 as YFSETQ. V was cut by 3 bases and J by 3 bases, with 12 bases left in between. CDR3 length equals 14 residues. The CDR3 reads CASSSLAGYTEAFF. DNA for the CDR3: TGCGCCAGCAGCTCCCTCGCCGGATACACTGAAGCTTTCTTT.

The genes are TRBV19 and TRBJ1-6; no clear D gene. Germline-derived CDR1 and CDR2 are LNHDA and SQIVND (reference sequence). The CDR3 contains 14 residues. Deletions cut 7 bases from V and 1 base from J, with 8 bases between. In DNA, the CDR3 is TGTGCCAGTACCAGGAGTTCCTATAATTCACCCCTCCACTTT. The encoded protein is CASTRSSYNSPLHF.

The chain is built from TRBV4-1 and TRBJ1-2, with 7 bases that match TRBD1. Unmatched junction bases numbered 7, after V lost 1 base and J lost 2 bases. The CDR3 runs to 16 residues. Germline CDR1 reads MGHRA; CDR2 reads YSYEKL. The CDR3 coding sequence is TGCGCCAGCAGCCAAGTCACAGGGGTCCTAAACTATGGCTACACCTTC. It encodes CASSQVTGVLNYGYTF.

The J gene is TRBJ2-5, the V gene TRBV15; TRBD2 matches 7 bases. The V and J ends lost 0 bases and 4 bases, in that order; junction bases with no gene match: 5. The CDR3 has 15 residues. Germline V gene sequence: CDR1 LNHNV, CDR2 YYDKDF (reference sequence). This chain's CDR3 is CATSRDYSGGETQYF. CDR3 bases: TGTGCCACCAGCAGAGATTATTCGGGGGGAGAGACCCAGTACTTC. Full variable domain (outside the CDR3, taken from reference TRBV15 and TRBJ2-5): DAMVIQNPRYQVTQFGKPVTLSCSQTLNHNVMYWYQQKSSQAPKLLFHYYDKDFNNEADTPDNFQSRRPNTSFCFLDIRSPGLGDTAMYLCATSRDYSGGETQYFGPGTRLLVL.

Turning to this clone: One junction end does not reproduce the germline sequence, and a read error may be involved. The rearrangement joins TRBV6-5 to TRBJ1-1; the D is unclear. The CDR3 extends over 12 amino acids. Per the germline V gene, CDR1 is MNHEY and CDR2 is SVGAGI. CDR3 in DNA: TGCCTGGTCAGCCGGGCGAACACTGAAGCTTTCTTT. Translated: CLVSRANTEAFF.

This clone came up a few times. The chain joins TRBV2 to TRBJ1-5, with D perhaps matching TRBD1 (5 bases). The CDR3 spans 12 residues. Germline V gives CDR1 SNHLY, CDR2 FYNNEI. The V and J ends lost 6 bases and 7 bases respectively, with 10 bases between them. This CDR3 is CASSLDRQPQHF. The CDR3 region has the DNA TGTGCCAGCAGCCTTGACAGACAGCCCCAGCATTTT.

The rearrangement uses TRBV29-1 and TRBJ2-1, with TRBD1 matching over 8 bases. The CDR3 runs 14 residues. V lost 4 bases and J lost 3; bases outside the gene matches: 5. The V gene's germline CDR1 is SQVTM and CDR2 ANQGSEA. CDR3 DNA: TGCAGCGTTGGCCGCGGACAGGGCTACAATGAGCAGTTCTTC. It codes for CSVGRGQGYNEQFF.

CDR3 coding DNA: TGTGCCAGCACCCTTTCCCAGGACAGCCTTGACTATGGCTACACCTTC. Protein product: CASTLSQDSLDYGYTF. The V and J genes are TRBV11-2 and TRBJ1-2; D may be TRBD1 (6 bases). The V gene's germline CDR1 is SGHAT and CDR2 FQNNGV. This CDR3 is 16 amino acids long. The germline V and J ends were trimmed by 7 bases and 3 bases, with 21 bases remaining between them.

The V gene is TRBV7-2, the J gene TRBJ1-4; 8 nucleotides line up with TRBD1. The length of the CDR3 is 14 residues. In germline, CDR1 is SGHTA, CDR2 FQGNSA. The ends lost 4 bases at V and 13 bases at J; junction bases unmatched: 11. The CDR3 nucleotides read TGTGCCAGCAGCTCTAGCCCGATACAGGGGGGACTGTTTTTT. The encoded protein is CASSSSPIQGGLFF.

CDR3 region: CASSVDRESSPLHF. DNA for the CDR3: TGTGCCAGCAGCGTAGACAGGGAAAGTTCACCCCTCCACTTT. This sequence joins TRBV9 and TRBJ1-6; TRBD1 might be the D (6 bases). The CDR3 totals 14 residues. Trimming removed 0 bases at V and 9 bases at J, with 10 bases between. The V gene's germline CDR1 is SGDLS and CDR2 YYNGEE.

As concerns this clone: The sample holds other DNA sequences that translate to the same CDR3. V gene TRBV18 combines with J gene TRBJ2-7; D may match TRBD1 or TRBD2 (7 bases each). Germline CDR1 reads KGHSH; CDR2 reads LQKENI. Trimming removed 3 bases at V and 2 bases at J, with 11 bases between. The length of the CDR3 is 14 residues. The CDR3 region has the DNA TGTGCCAGCTCACCTCAGGGGGGGCCCTACGAGCAGTACTTC. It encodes CASSPQGGPYEQYF.

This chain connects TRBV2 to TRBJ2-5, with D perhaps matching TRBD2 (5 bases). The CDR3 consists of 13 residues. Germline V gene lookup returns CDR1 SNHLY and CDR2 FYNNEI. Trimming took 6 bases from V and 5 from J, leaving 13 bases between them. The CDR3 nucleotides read TGTGCCAGCAGGAGCGGCGCTAGGGAGACCCAGTACTTC. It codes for CASRSGARETQYF.

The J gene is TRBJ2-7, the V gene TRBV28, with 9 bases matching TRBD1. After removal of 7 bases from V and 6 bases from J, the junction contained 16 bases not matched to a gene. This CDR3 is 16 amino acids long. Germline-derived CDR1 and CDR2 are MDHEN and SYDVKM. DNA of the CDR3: TGTGCCAGCACACAGTTGATGGGGACAGGGAAGGGCGAGCAGTACTTC. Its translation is CASTQLMGTGKGEQYF.

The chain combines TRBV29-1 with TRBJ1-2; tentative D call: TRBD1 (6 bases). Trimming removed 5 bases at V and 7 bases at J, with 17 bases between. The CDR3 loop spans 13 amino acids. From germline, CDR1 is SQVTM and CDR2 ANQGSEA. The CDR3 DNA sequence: TGCAGCGTTTGGGGTCAGGGGTATGGTGGCTACACCTTC. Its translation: CSVWGQGYGGYTF.

The chain's CDR3 is CASQDSPNQPQHF. CDR3 DNA: TGTGCCAGCCAGGACAGCCCCAATCAGCCCCAGCATTTT. This sequence joins TRBV6-5 and TRBJ1-5; D is perhaps TRBD1 (6 bases). This CDR3 spans 13 amino acids. Per germline, CDR1 MNHEY and CDR2 SVGAGI. The V and J ends lost 8 bases and 3 bases respectively, with 11 bases between them.

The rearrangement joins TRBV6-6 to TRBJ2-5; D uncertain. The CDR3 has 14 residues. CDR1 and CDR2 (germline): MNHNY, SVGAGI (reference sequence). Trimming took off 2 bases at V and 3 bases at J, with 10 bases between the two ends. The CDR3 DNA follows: TGTGCCAGCAGTTACCAGGATCCTAAAGAGACCCAGTACTTC. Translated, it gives CASSYQDPKETQYF.

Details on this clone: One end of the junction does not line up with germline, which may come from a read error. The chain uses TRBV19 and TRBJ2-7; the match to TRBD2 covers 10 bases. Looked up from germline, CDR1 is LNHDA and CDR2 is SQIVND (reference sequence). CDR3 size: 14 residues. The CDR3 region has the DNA TGTGCCGGTAGTGTTAGCGGGAGGCTTTACGAGCAGTACTTC. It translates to CAGSVSGRLYEQYF.

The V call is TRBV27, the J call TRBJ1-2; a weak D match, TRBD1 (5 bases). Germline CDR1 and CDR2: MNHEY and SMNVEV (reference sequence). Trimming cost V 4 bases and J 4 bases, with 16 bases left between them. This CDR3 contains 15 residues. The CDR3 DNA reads TGTGCCAGCAGTTCGCTAGGGGCGAGAGGCTATGGCTACACCTTC. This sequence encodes CASSSLGARGYGYTF.

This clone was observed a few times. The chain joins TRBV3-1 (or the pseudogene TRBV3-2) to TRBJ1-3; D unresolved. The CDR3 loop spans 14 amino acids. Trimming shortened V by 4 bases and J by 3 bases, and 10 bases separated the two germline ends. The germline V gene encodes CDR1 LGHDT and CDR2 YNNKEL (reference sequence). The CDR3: CASSLAGSGNTIYF. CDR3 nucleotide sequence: TGTGCCAGCAGCCTGGCAGGTAGTGGAAACACCATATATTTT.

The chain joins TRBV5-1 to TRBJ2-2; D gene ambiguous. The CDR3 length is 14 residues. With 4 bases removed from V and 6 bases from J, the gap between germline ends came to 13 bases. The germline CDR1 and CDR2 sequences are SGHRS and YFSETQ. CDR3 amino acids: CASSPHRGAGELFF. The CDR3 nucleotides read TGCGCCAGCAGCCCCCACCGAGGTGCCGGGGAGCTGTTTTTT.

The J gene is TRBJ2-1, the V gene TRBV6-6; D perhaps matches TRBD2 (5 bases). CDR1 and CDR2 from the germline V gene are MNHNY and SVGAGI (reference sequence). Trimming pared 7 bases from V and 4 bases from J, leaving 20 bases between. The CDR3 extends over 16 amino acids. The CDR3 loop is CASIHNTPGSYNEQFF. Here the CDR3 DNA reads TGTGCCAGCATCCACAACACACCGGGGTCATACAATGAGCAGTTCTTC.

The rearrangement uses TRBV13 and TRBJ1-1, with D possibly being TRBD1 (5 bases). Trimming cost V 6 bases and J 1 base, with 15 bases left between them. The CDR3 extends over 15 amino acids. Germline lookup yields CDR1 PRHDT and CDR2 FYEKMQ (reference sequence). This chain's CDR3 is CASRPPTVKNTEAFF. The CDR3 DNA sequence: TGTGCCAGCAGGCCTCCGACAGTAAAGAACACTGAAGCTTTCTTT.

The CDR3 DNA reads TGCGCCAGCAGCGCACGCACCGGGACCCACACAGATACGCAGTATTTT. Translated, it gives CASSARTGTHTDTQYF. The chain links TRBV5-1 to TRBJ2-3; the D call may be TRBD1 or TRBD2 (5 bases each). V was shortened by 4 bases and J by 2 bases, with 17 bases between the two germline ends. Looked up from germline, CDR1 is SGHRS and CDR2 is YFSETQ. There are 16 residues in the CDR3.